This T cell receptor beta chain was sequenced for a study of monozygotic twins with inflammatory bowel disease (dated by TCRdb to between 2018 and 2021). Background on the whole study: In total, about 28 monozygotic twin pairs made up the full study: 19 Danish pairs, all IBD-discordant, plus nine German pairs, of which four were IBD-concordant and five were IBD-discordant. The search for disease-associated traits relied mainly on comparing, within discordant pairs, IBD patients with their genetically identical healthy co-twins. Each individual had, on average, about 151 000 unique TCRalpha sequences and 181 000 unique TCRbeta sequences available for analysis. Overall study outcomes, separate from this receptor: Distinction between different T cell subtypes could not be achieved in the analysis. IBD patients had lower TCRbeta repertoire diversity, measured by the inverse Simpson index, than their healthy co-twins. The results gave no support for a single strong signal or clonotype linked to IBD. Fewer clonotypes were shared with other individuals by IBD patients than by healthy twins, most markedly in patients showing signs of disease activity. Background noise and inter-individual variability may have been introduced into the repertoires by the differing immunosuppressive treatments among patients. Repertoire similarity did not differ between concordant and discordant twins, which could be due to limited statistical power.

Spanning cysteine to phenylalanine, the CDR3 consists of 15 amino acids. This entry has no DNA. The germline V gene gives CDR1 as MNHNS and CDR2 as SASEGT. Remarks on this clonotype: This clone's antigen is unknown.

Receptors were amplified or captured by 5' RACE. Each TCR library was prepared from roughly 3,800 ng of total RNA. For each sample, cDNA was synthesized in eight separate reactions using SMARTScribe reverse transcriptase. During cDNA synthesis, template switching introduced unique molecular identifiers that contained a 6-nucleotide sample barcode. TCRalpha and TCRbeta cDNA was amplified in two nested PCRs of about 17 and 10 cycles, and bead purification was carried out after each PCR. Before amplification, the cDNA was treated with uracil DNA-glycosylase and purified using the QIAquick PCR purification kit. In the second PCR, Illumina TruSeq-compatible adapters and sample-specific barcodes were added. Library quality and concentration were assessed using TapeStation and Qubit, and approximately 5 ng of each library was pooled. Pooled libraries were sequenced on an Illumina HiSeq2500 single-index Rapid Run with 2 x 100 bp reads and custom sequencing primers. On the study's bioinformatics: MiGEC version 1.2.6 was used for UMI-based consensus assembly, which corrected PCR and sequencing errors. V(D)J alignment, clonotype assembly and CDR3 extraction were performed with MiXCR version 2.1.1. Normalisation of gene usage, clonotype sharing and MAIT/NKT TCR abundance was achieved by analysing the top 1000, 10 000 and 20 000 clonotypes per sample. After downsampling to 27 000 UMIs, diversity was calculated as the inverse Simpson index using the vegan R package. Paired Mann-Whitney U tests were applied to discordant twin pairs, and Benjamini-Hochberg correction was used for multiple testing. The reads underwent TCRdb reprocessing, giving one record for each CDR3 protein sequence and no DNA. Clone size and V and J calls follow TCRdb, not the original study. In this sample's table one finds approximately 330,000 distinct CDR3 sequences. Of the sample, 2% to 2.5% is held by the ten largest clones.

From each donor, an approximately 2.5 ml peripheral blood sample was drawn into PAXgene tubes and stored at -80 degrees C. Without T cell sorting, total RNA was isolated from whole blood using the PAXgene blood miRNA kit on an automated QIAcube. Peripheral blood from monozygotic twin pairs, either concordant or discordant for inflammatory bowel disease, underwent deep TCRalpha and TCRbeta repertoire profiling that used unique molecular barcoding. Smoking habits were recorded for all twin pairs, and individuals were classified as current, former or never smokers. The specimen sequenced was blood. This receptor chain uses TRBV6-1 and TRBJ1-5; TCRdb selects TRBD1, and the lack of DNA leaves this call unchecked. This receptor was obtained from a human donor with ulcerative colitis or Crohn's disease, or a healthy co-twin of an affected twin (not recorded which). The CDR3 protein is CASSLGQARDQPQHF.